These 9 T cell receptor beta chains were all obtained from the same sample, sequenced in a study of shared clonotypes between healthy human individuals. Sequenced by immunoSEQ multiplex PCR; TCRdb stores in-frame clones only, minus some. The profile shows about 590,000 clones, roughly 96% of them singletons. Naive CD8 cells, CD45RO-negative and positively selected for CCR7, excluded terminally differentiated effector memory CD45RA+ cells. Sequenced: naive CD8+ T cells sorted from blood. The receptors come from a woman in her 30s in good health.

The V and J genes are TRBV27 and TRBJ2-2; D gene ambiguous. Germline values: CDR1 MNHEY, CDR2 SMNVEV (reference sequence). The CDR3 covers 14 residues. Trimming removed 6 bases from V and 1 base from J, with 9 bases in between. The CDR3 is CASRDGLNTGELFF. In DNA form, the CDR3 reads TGTGCCAGCAGGGACGGATTGAACACCGGGGAGCTGTTTTTT.

The rearrangement uses TRBV2 and TRBJ1-2; D not resolved. Germline CDR1 SNHLY, CDR2 FYNNEI. Between the trimmed V and J ends, which lost 8 bases and 3 bases, there was a span of 10 bases. The CDR3 loop spans 12 amino acids. CDR3 in DNA: TGTGCCAGCCAACGGCTAGACTATGGCTACACCTTC. As protein: CASQRLDYGYTF. The full variable domain, its missing parts supplied by reference TRBV2 and TRBJ1-2, is EPEVTQTPSHQVTQMGQEVILRCVPISNHLYFYWYRQILGQKVEFLVSFYNNEISEKSEIFDDQFSVERPDGSNFTLKIRSTKLEDSAMYFCASQRLDYGYTFGSGTRLTVV.

The chain couples TRBV6-4 to TRBJ2-3, with TRBD2 identical over 12 bases. This CDR3 is 15 amino acids long. V trimming: 8 bases; J trimming: 0 bases; junction bases outside the gene matches: 3. Germline V gene sequence: CDR1 MRHNA, CDR2 SNTAGT. CDR3 protein: CASRGTSGSTDTQYF. CDR3 in DNA: TGTGCCAGCCGCGGGACTAGCGGGAGCACAGATACGCAGTATTTT.

The rearrangement joins TRBV14 to TRBJ2-5; 7 bases align to TRBD1. Trimming at V came to 2 bases and at J to 1 base, leaving 4 bases not matched to a gene. The germline V gene has CDR1 SGHDN and CDR2 FVKESK. CDR3 length: 15 amino acids. The CDR3 DNA reads TGTGCCAGCAGCCAATACAGGGGACCCCAAGAGACCCAGTACTTC. It translates to CASSQYRGPQETQYF.

The J gene is TRBJ1-1, the V gene TRBV6-1; D remains unclear. Germline CDR1 reads MNHNS; CDR2 reads SASEGT. V gave up 7 bases and J gave up 0 bases, with 9 bases separating them. This CDR3 is 13 amino acids long. The DNA of the CDR3 is TGTGCCAGCAAAGGACGGTTGAACACTGAAGCTTTCTTT. It codes for CASKGRLNTEAFF.

The chain is built from TRBV29-1 and TRBJ1-1; tentatively, D is TRBD1 (6 bases). Per the germline V gene, CDR1 is SQVTM and CDR2 is ANQGSEA. The CDR3 consists of 14 residues. V was pared by 4 bases and J by 2 bases, with 14 bases between. CDR3 amino acids: CSVVGTQENTEAFF. The CDR3 DNA reads as TGCAGCGTTGTTGGGACACAGGAAAACACTGAAGCTTTCTTT.

This clone was recorded only once. The chain employs TRBV7-8 and TRBJ2-7, with D possibly TRBD1 on 5 matching bases. Trimming stripped 2 bases from V and 1 base from J, with 12 bases between. Germline assignment: CDR1 SGHVS and CDR2 FQNEAQ. CDR3 size: 15 residues. CDR3 bases: TGTGCCAGCAGCTTAATACTCGACAGATCCTACGAGCAGTACTTC. Its protein is CASSLILDRSYEQYF.

V gene TRBV7-8 combines with J gene TRBJ2-5; D is uncertain. TRBJ2-7 explains the end of the DNA better; the J call may be wrong. Germline V lookup: CDR1 SGHVS, CDR2 FQNEAQ. The CDR3 contains 14 residues. As DNA, the CDR3 is TGTGCCAGCAGCTCCCCGACACGACCCTACGAGCAGTACTTC. This codes for CASSSPTRPYEQYF.

The chain couples TRBV5-4 to TRBJ2-7; D remains unclear. CDR1 is SGHNT, CDR2 YYREEE, per germline (reference sequence). Trimming cost V 1 base and J 3 bases, with 8 bases left between them. The CDR3 length is 13 residues. The CDR3 loop reads CASSLNLVYEQYF. CDR3 in DNA: TGTGCCAGCAGCTTGAATCTAGTCTACGAGCAGTACTTC.